These 21 T cell receptor beta chains share one sample of origin, sequenced in a study of blood T cell repertoires in COVID-19. The method was immunoSEQ multiplex PCR; TCRdb's version includes in-frame clones alone and lacks a portion of them. Of some 78,000 clones in the sample, approximately 80% were seen once. The sample taken for sequencing was peripheral blood. Receptors were obtained from a man in his sixties with active or convalescent COVID-19.

The rearrangement links TRBV9 to TRBJ2-3; D unclear. Germline CDR1 is SGDLS and CDR2 is YYNGEE. The CDR3 extends over 14 amino acids. Trimming removed 0 bases from V and 6 bases from J, with 11 bases in between. For the CDR3, the DNA is TGTGCCAGCAGCGTAGTAGACTCGCCGGATACGCAGTATTTT. Protein: CASSVVDSPDTQYF.

This clone was observed once. This chain uses TRBV19 with TRBJ2-5; D uncertain. V was cut by 3 bases and J by 5 bases, with 19 bases left in between. The germline gives CDR1 LNHDA, CDR2 SQIVND (reference sequence). The CDR3 extends over 16 amino acids. CDR3 in amino acids: CASSMRLVGTSETQYF. The CDR3 DNA is TGTGCCAGTAGTATGAGGCTAGTCGGCACGAGTGAGACCCAGTACTTC.

This clone appeared a single time. This rearrangement joins TRBV5-6 to TRBJ1-1, with 7 bases matching TRBD1. With V trimmed by 0 bases and J by 4 bases, 3 bases remained unmatched. This CDR3 is 14 amino acids long. CDR1 SGHDT and CDR2 YYEEEE come from the germline V gene. CDR3 sequence reads: CASSLGDRFTEAFF. The CDR3 nucleotides read TGTGCCAGCAGCTTGGGGGACAGATTCACTGAAGCTTTCTTT.

V and J are TRBV6-5 and TRBJ1-2; 7 bases are shared with TRBD1. The junction had 8 bases not matched to a gene; V was cut back by 6 bases and J by 4 bases. The CDR3 consists of 14 residues. The V gene's germline CDR1 is MNHEY and CDR2 SVGAGI. CDR3 residues: CASRTTQGGYGYTF. CDR3 DNA: TGTGCCAGCAGGACGACGCAGGGGGGCTATGGCTACACCTTC.

V gene TRBV6-5 combines with J gene TRBJ2-7; 10 bases match TRBD1. The CDR3 runs to 14 residues. From germline, CDR1 is MNHEY and CDR2 SVGAGI. The trim removed 5 bases at V and 4 bases at J, leaving 5 bases unmatched. CDR3 coding DNA: TGTGCCAGCAGTCAACGACAGGGGGCTTACGAGCAGTACTTC. This encodes CASSQRQGAYEQYF.

In nucleotides, the CDR3 is TGTGCCAGTAGCCGACTAGTGAGTGTTACAGATACGCAGTATTTT. It encodes CASSRLVSVTDTQYF. The chain employs TRBV19 and TRBJ2-3; D possibly corresponds to TRBD2 (6 bases). CDR3 length equals 15 residues. Trimming shortened V by 6 bases and J by 3 bases, and 16 bases separated the two germline ends. Germline lookup yields CDR1 LNHDA and CDR2 SQIVND (reference sequence). The full variable domain, its missing parts supplied by reference TRBV19 and TRBJ2-3, is DGGITQSPKYLFRKEGQNVTLSCEQNLNHDAMYWYRQDPGQGLRLIYYSQIVNDFQKGDIAEGYSVSREKKESFPLTVTSAQKNPTAFYLCASSRLVSVTDTQYFGPGTRLTVL.

In this sample, this clone turned up a few times. At the DNA level, this CDR3 is encoded by other sequences in the same sample as well. The chain uses TRBV9 and TRBJ1-3; no definite D call. The germline gives CDR1 SGDLS, CDR2 YYNGEE. The CDR3 totals 13 residues. Trimming pared 5 bases from V and 0 bases from J, leaving 6 bases between. CDR3 loop: CASSVNSGNTIYF. In DNA, the CDR3 is TGTGCCAGCAGTGTTAACTCTGGAAACACCATATATTTT.

The J gene is TRBJ1-2, the V gene TRBV7-2; no firm D call. The germline gives CDR1 SGHTA, CDR2 FQGNSA. The V end lost 2 bases, the J end lost 0 bases, and 10 bases lay between the germline ends. The CDR3 runs to 15 residues. The CDR3 DNA reads as TGTGCCAGCAGCTTAAAGTGGGAGGCTAACTATGGCTACACCTTC. The encoded protein is CASSLKWEANYGYTF. The variable domain in full, with the rest retrieved from reference TRBV7-2 and TRBJ1-2, is GAGVSQSPSNKVTEKGKDVELRCDPISGHTALYWYRQSLGQGLEFLIYFQGNSAPDKSGLPSDRFSAERTGGSVSTLTIQRTQQEDSAVYLCASSLKWEANYGYTFGSGTRLTVV.

This clone was picked up a small number of times. The chain uses TRBV21-1 and TRBJ1-3; the D call in the table, TRBD1, was not verified against the DNA. TRBV21-1 is described as a pseudogene. The CDR3 has 19 amino acids. CDR3 loop: CASSPTWISTDRSGNTIYF. Here the CDR3 DNA reads TGTGCCAGCAGCCCTACTTGGATTTCGACAGACCGCTCTGGAAACACCATATATTTT.

This clone came up a few times. For the CDR3, the DNA is TGCGCCAGCAGCACCGGGGACAGGCATAATTCACCCCTCCACTTT. Protein sequence: CASSTGDRHNSPLHF. The chain has TRBV5-1 and TRBJ1-6; 8 nucleotides agree with TRBD1. The germline CDR1 and CDR2 sequences are SGHRS and YFSETQ. V shed 4 bases, J shed 5 bases, and the junction held 5 bases outside the gene matches. The length of the CDR3 is 15 residues.

Concerning this clone itself: Compared with germline, one end of the junction differs, possibly owing to a read error. This rearrangement joins TRBV7-7 to TRBJ2-1; no reliable D call. This CDR3 has 16 amino acids. Germline V gene data show CDR1 as SSHAT and CDR2 as FNYEAQ (reference sequence). The CDR3 bases are TGTGCTAGCAGCTTACAGACTTCACCCCCCTACAATGAGCAGTTCTTC. Protein sequence: CASSLQTSPPYNEQFF.

This chain links TRBV19 with TRBJ1-5; 7 nucleotides agree with TRBD1. CDR3 length equals 16 residues. V shed 5 bases, J shed 6 bases, and the junction held 13 bases outside the gene matches. Germline V lookup: CDR1 LNHDA, CDR2 SQIVND (reference sequence). DNA for the CDR3: TGTGCCAGTAGTTCTCAGACAGGGCTTGGCGGTCAGCCCCAGCATTTT. Protein product: CASSSQTGLGGQPQHF.

This chain joins TRBV6-5 and TRBJ2-1; no definite D call. This CDR3 comprises 15 residues. The V gene lost 4 bases and the J gene lost 5 bases, with 15 bases spanning the gap. Germline V lookup: CDR1 MNHEY, CDR2 SVGAGI. This CDR3 reads CASSSGGPPDNEQFF. The CDR3 DNA sequence: TGTGCCAGCAGTTCCGGCGGTCCTCCAGACAATGAGCAGTTCTTC.

This sequence joins TRBV5-4 and TRBJ1-4; 7 bases line up with TRBD1. The V gene's germline CDR1 is SGHNT and CDR2 YYREEE (reference sequence). The V gene end was trimmed by 1 base and the J gene end by 6 bases; junction bases not matched to a gene: 6. This CDR3 is 15 amino acids long. The CDR3 coding sequence is TGTGCCAGCAGCTTGAACAAAGGGGGCTATGAAAAACTGTTTTTT. Its protein product is CASSLNKGGYEKLFF.

This sequence joins TRBV14 and TRBJ1-2; TRBD1 aligns across 9 bases. The CDR3 consists of 16 residues. V was pared by 1 base and J by 7 bases, with 10 bases of the junction left unmatched. Per germline, CDR1 SGHDN and CDR2 FVKESK. The CDR3 here is CASSQGQGVSGGGYTF. Written as DNA, the CDR3 is TGTGCCAGCAGCCAAGGACAGGGGGTGTCTGGGGGTGGCTACACCTTC.

The chain joins TRBV4-1 to TRBJ2-2, with 8 bases aligning to TRBD1. From germline, CDR1 is MGHRA and CDR2 YSYEKL. The J segment lost 2 bases and the V segment lost 4 bases, leaving 6 bases of the junction unmatched. There are 16 residues in the CDR3. CDR3 region: CASSLTGGLNTGELFF. DNA of the CDR3: TGCGCCAGCAGCCTTACAGGGGGTCTAAACACCGGGGAGCTGTTTTTT.

This clone was seen a single time. The V call is TRBV28, the J call TRBJ2-5; D call uncertain. V gave up 7 bases and J gave up 4 bases, with 4 bases separating them. Germline V lookup: CDR1 MDHEN, CDR2 SYDVKM. The CDR3 has 10 amino acids. CDR3 region: CASTGETQYF. CDR3 bases: TGTGCCAGCACAGGAGAGACCCAGTACTTC.

The chain employs TRBV2 and TRBJ1-5; no clear D. The V end lost 7 bases, the J end lost 2 bases, and 15 bases lay between the germline ends. CDR1 and CDR2 (germline): SNHLY, FYNNEI. This CDR3 is built from 15 residues. The DNA of the CDR3 is TGTGCCAGCACCCCAGCTAGGCTGGGCAATCAGCCCCAGCATTTT. This encodes CASTPARLGNQPQHF.

This chain joins TRBV3-1 (or the pseudogene TRBV3-2) and TRBJ2-3; 8 bases line up with TRBD2. The CDR3 loop spans 19 amino acids. V lost 4 bases and J lost 3; bases outside the gene matches: 18. Per the germline V gene, CDR1 is LGHDT and CDR2 is YNNKEL (reference sequence). The CDR3: CASSPGGSSGVSVTDTQYF. CDR3 coding DNA: TGTGCCAGCAGCCCAGGTGGGAGTAGCGGGGTTTCGGTGACAGATACGCAGTATTTT.

The V and J genes are TRBV19 and TRBJ1-4; a possible D gene is TRBD1 (6 bases). The germline CDR1 and CDR2 sequences are LNHDA and SQIVND (reference sequence). V was cut by 3 bases and J by 6 bases, with 8 bases left in between. This CDR3 has 13 residues. The CDR3 bases are TGTGCCAGTAGTATGGGGGCGCATGAAAAACTGTTTTTT. This translates into CASSMGAHEKLFF. Using reference TRBV19 and TRBJ1-4 for the parts outside the CDR3, the full variable domain is DGGITQSPKYLFRKEGQNVTLSCEQNLNHDAMYWYRQDPGQGLRLIYYSQIVNDFQKGDIAEGYSVSREKKESFPLTVTSAQKNPTAFYLCASSMGAHEKLFFGSGTQLSVL.

The chain recombines TRBV5-4 with TRBJ2-3; TRBD1 aligns across 12 bases. CDR3 length: 15 amino acids. Germline-derived CDR1 and CDR2 are SGHNT and YYREEE (reference sequence). Unmatched junction bases numbered 1, after V lost 3 bases and J lost 2 bases. CDR3 residues: CASSSGQGATDTQYF. The CDR3 nucleotides are TGTGCCAGCAGCTCGGGACAGGGGGCCACAGATACGCAGTATTTT. The full variable domain, in which reference TRBV5-4 and TRBJ2-3 provide the parts outside the CDR3, is ETGVTQSPTHLIKTRGQQVTLRCSSQSGHNTVSWYQQALGQGPQFIFQYYREEENGRGNFPPRFSGLQFPNYSSELNVNALELDDSALYLCASSSGQGATDTQYFGPGTRLTVL.